The entry below gives a single TCR beta chain sequence along with its context. This same CDR3 is encoded by further DNA sequences in the sample. Participant age was roughly 18 to 90 years, and participants resided in 20 to 30 US areas. Participants' reported clinical history set cohort assignment. This specimen belongs to a study of blood T cell repertoires in COVID-19. Clones were sequenced by immunoSEQ multiplex PCR, and TCRdb holds only the in-frame ones, with some missing. The repertoire holds fewer than 250,000 clones, with 86% as singletons. The CDR3 consists of 13 residues. CDR1 and CDR2 from the germline V gene are MDHEN and SYDVKM. V was cut by 6 bases and J by 2 bases, with 11 bases left in between.

The sequenced sample was PBMCs or T cells enriched from blood (not recorded which). This receptor was obtained from a woman aged 45-60 years who had recovered from COVID-19. This chain joins TRBV28 and TRBJ2-7; possibly TRBD1 for D (6 bases). CDR3 region: CASRPTGTYEQYF. The CDR3 nucleotides read TGTGCCAGCAGACCTACAGGGACCTACGAGCAGTACTTC. Using reference TRBV28 and TRBJ2-7 for the parts outside the CDR3, the full variable domain is DVKVTQSSRYLVKRTGEKVFLECVQDMDHENMFWYRQDPGLGLRLIYFSYDVKMKEKGDIPEGYSVSREKKERFSLILESASTNQTSMYLCASRPTGTYEQYFGPGTRLTVT.